Below, one T cell receptor (beta chain) is given with its context. The antigen is undetermined. The data originate from a study of Tregs in tolerant kidney transplant recipients. Study-level results: Nucleotide sequences could not be compared across some patients' samples due to primer changes. This study did not directly address biological reproducibility. Tolerant patients' donor-specific Tregs expanded beyond overall Tregs, suggesting antigen-driven growth.

Repertoires were generated with immunoSEQ multiplex PCR, while TCRdb's copy carries only in-frame clones and drops some. This table has approximately 50,000 clones, 91% appearing once. Germline-derived CDR1 and CDR2 are SGHTA and FQGNSA. Trimming took 1 base from V and 2 from J; bases not matched to a gene: 5. This CDR3 spans 18 amino acids. Related graft donors supplied nonmyeloablative bone marrow transplants, and mixed chimerism was transient. Unstimulated regulatory T cells (CD4+CD25+CD127-), CD4+CD25- non-regulatory cells, CD4 and CD8 cells were FACS-sorted from thawed PBMCs. Sequencing was performed on CD8+ T cells from blood (PBMCs), taken 24 months after the transplant. The receptor was isolated from a human patient who received a combined kidney and bone marrow transplant. A subset of T cells may come from the graft donor. The V and J genes are TRBV7-2 and TRBJ2-1; the match to TRBD2 covers 13 bases. CDR3 DNA: TGTGCCAGCAGCTTAGTACTAGCGGGAGGGCCCCCCTACAATGAGCAGTTCTTC. Translating it yields CASSLVLAGGPPYNEQFF.